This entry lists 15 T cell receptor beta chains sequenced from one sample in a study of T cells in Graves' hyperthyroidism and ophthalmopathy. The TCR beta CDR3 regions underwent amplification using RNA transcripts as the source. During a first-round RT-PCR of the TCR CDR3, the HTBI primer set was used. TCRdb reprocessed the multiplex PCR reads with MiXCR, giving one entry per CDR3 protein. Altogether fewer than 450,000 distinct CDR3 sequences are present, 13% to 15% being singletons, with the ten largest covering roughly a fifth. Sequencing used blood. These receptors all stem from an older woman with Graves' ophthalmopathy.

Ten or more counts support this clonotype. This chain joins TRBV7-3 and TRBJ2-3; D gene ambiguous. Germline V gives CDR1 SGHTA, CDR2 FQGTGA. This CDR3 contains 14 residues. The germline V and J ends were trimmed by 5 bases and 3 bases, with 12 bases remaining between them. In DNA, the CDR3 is TGTGCCAGCAGCCAAGGGCTGGCTACAGATACGCAGTATTTT. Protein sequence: CASSQGLATDTQYF.

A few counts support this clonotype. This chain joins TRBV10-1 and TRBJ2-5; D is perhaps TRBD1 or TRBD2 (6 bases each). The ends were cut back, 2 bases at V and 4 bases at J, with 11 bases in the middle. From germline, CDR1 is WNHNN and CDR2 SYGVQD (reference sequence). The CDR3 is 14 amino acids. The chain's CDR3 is CASSEGGGLETQYF. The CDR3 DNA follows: TGCGCCAGCAGTGAGGGTGGGGGGCTAGAGACCCAGTACTTC.

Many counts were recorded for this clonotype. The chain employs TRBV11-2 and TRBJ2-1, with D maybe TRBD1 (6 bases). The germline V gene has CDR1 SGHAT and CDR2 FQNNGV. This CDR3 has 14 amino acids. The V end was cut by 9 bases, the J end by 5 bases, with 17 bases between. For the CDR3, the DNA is TGTGCCAGTACACAGGGTAATGTCGACAATGAGCAGTTCTTC. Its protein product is CASTQGNVDNEQFF.

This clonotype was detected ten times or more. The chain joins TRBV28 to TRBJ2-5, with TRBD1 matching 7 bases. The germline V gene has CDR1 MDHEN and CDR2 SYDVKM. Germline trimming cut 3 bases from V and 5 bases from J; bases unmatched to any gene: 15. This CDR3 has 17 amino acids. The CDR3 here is CASSFPPYLQGDETQYF. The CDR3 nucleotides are TGTGCCAGCAGTTTCCCCCCGTATTTGCAGGGGGACGAGACCCAGTACTTC.

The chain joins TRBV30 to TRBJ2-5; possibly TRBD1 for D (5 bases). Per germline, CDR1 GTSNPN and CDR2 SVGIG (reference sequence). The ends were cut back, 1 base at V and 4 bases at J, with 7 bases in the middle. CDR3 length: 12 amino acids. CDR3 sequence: CAWSEGRETQYF. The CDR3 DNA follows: TGTGCCTGGAGTGAGGGGCGAGAGACCCAGTACTTC.

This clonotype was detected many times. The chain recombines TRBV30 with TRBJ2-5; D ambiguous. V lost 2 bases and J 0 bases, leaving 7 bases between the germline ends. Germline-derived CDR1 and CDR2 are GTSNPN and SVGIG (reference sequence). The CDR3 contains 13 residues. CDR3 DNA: TGTGCCTGGAGTAATACACACCAAGAGACCCAGTACTTC. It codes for CAWSNTHQETQYF.

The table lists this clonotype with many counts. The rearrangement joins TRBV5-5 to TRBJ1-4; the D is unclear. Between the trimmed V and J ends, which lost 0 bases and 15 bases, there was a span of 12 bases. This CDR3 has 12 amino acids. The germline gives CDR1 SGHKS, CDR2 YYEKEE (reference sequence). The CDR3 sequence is CASSLATGGLFF. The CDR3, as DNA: TGTGCCAGCAGCTTGGCGACGGGCGGTTTGTTTTTT.

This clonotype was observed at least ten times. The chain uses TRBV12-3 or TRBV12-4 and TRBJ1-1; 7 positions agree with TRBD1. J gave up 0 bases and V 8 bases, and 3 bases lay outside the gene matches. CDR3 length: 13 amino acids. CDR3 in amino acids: CASLGQLNTEAFF. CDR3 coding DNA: TGTGCCAGCCTGGGACAGTTGAACACTGAAGCTTTCTTT.

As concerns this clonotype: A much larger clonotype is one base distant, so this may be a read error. The CDR3 nucleotides are TGTGCCAGCGTGAAGGACGGTCCTAATGAAAAACTGTTTTTT. It yields the protein CASVKDGPNEKLFF. V usage is TRBV2 and J usage is TRBJ1-4; no clear D gene. The CDR3 is 14 amino acids. V gave up 8 bases and J gave up 3 bases, with 13 bases separating them. Germline lookup yields CDR1 SNHLY and CDR2 FYNNEI. Full variable domain (outside the CDR3, taken from reference TRBV2 and TRBJ1-4): EPEVTQTPSHQVTQMGQEVILRCVPISNHLYFYWYRQILGQKVEFLVSFYNNEISEKSEIFDDQFSVERPDGSNFTLKIRSTKLEDSAMYFCASVKDGPNEKLFFGSGTQLSVL.

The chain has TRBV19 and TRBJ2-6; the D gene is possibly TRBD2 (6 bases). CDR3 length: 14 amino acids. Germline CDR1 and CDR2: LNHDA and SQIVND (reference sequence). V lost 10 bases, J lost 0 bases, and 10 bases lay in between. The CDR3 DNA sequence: TGTGCCACGGAGGGAGTCTCTGGGGCCAACGTCCTGACTTTC. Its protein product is CATEGVSGANVLTF.

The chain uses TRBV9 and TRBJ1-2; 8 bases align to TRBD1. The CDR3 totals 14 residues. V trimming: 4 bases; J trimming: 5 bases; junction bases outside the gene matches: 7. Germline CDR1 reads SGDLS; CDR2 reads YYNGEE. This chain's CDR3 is CASSPDREFYGYTF. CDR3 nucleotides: TGTGCCAGCAGCCCGGACAGGGAATTTTATGGCTACACCTTC.

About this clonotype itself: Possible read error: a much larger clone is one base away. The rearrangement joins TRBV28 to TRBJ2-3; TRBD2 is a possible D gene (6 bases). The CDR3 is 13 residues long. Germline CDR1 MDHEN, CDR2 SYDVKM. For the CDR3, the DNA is TGTGCCAGCATCCCCGGGGGTGGTGGTACGCAGTCTTTT. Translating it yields CASIPGGGGTQSF.

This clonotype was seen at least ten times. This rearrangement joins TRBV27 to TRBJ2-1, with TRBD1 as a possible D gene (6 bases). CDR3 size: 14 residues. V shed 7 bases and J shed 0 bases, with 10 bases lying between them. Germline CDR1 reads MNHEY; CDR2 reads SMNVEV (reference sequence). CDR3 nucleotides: TGTGCCAGCACCAAGACAGGCTCCTACAATGAGCAGTTCTTC. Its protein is CASTKTGSYNEQFF.

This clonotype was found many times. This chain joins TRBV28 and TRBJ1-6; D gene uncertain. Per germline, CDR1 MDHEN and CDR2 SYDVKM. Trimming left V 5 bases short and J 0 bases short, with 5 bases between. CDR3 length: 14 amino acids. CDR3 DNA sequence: TGTGCCAGCAGTATACGCTCCTATAATTCACCCCTCCACTTT. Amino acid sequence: CASSIRSYNSPLHF. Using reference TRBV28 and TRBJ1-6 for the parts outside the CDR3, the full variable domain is DVKVTQSSRYLVKRTGEKVFLECVQDMDHENMFWYRQDPGLGLRLIYFSYDVKMKEKGDIPEGYSVSREKKERFSLILESASTNQTSMYLCASSIRSYNSPLHFGNGTRLTVT.

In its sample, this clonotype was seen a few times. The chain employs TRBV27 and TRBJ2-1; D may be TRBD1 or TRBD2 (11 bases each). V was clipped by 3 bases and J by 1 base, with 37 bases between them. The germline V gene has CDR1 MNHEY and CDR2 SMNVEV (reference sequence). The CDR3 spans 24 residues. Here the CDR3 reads CASSLGDRGDSSGRILLSYNEQFF. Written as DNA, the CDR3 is TGTGCCAGCAGTTTGGGGGACAGGGGGGACTCTAGCGGGAGGATCCTTCTTTCCTACAATGAGCAGTTCTTC.